Sequencing of this T cell receptor (beta chain) was carried out in a study of CD8+ T cells in alopecia areata. The wider study: Dosing with tofacitinib proceeded for 6 to 18 months, followed by 6 months off drug.

Extracted RNA was reverse transcribed, and the resulting cDNA served as sequencing template. Produced via immunoSEQ multiplex PCR; TCRdb's table is partial and in-frame only. The sample has about 94,000 clones, around three quarters seen once. Treatment denoted: oral pan-JAK inhibitor, 5-10 mg twice daily. Peripheral blood samples and lesional scalp punch biopsies were obtained from alopecia areata patients. Study results and caveats: Many expanded lesional clones stayed in scalp and blood while on tofacitinib. Tissue-resident alphabeta T cells belonging to normal skin likewise get sequenced within scalp specimens.

In the case of this clone: Antigen: not known.

The CDR3 is 14 residues long. Deletions cut 0 bases from V and 5 bases from J, with 13 bases between. CDR1 is SQVTM, CDR2 ANQGSEA, per germline. This TCR came from a human donor with alopecia areata. This chain connects TRBV29-1 to TRBJ1-2, with D possibly matching TRBD1 (6 bases). The input for sequencing was CD8+ T cells sorted from blood, taken around week 42, from a patient treated with tofacitinib. DNA of the CDR3: TGCAGCGTTGAAGATCAGGACAGCGTATATGGCTACACCTTC. As protein: CSVEDQDSVYGYTF.